This T cell receptor beta chain appears in the sequencing data of a study of somatic mutations in cytotoxic T cells in rheumatoid arthritis (dated by TCRdb to about 2017). Some background on the complete study: Some T-cell populations stained with V beta antibodies were sorted by flow on a FACSAria II or Sony SH800 to nearly 100% purity, with sorted V beta1+ cells additionally subjected to TCRB sequencing. The study asked whether expanded CD8+ T-cell clones in newly diagnosed, untreated rheumatoid arthritis carry somatic mutations, and used TCRB deep sequencing to characterize clonality. For some 68 rheumatoid arthritis patients and more than 15 healthy controls, TCRB deep sequencing was carried out. Patients and controls did not essentially differ in median age, which was nearly identical between the groups. Overall study outcomes, separate from this receptor: An increase of CD8+ clonality with age was seen in patients (Spearman r ~ 0.45) but not in healthy controls. There was no significant difference in CD8+ T-cell clonality between rheumatoid arthritis patients and age-matched healthy controls. No adjustment for multiple comparisons was made for the slight TRBV07 underrepresentation in patients. Viral specificity could not be ruled out by absence from virus-specific databases, and the antigen targets of the expanded CD8+ clones remained unknown. In about an eighth of the roughly 65 patients, more than 20% of CD8+ cells belonged to the largest CD8+ clone, while several identical CD8+ TCRB sequences were shared between blood and synovial fluid.

Turning to this clone: Its antigen specificity is not known. No much larger clone exists at a distance of one base, and base qualities are not known.

Healthy controls were approximately 18 blood donors whose buffy coats were used, with a median age of approximately 60 years (range roughly 20-75) and around 53% female. Flow cytometry confirmed the purity of CD4+ and CD8+ cells that had been isolated by positive magnetic bead selection on an AutoMACS. Peripheral blood mononuclear cells were isolated by Ficoll-Paque PLUS density gradient separation. Nucleospin Tissue or Tissue XS kits were used to extract DNA from CD4-enriched, CD8-enriched or PBMC samples, and a Qubit 2.0 fluorometer was used for quantification. Genomic DNA underwent TCRB CDR3 sequencing using the immunoSEQ assay. The published analysis was carried out like this. Analyses were restricted to productive TCRB rearrangements. A clone was defined by a unique TCRB CDR3 sequence, and clonality was computed as a productive clonality index based on Shannon entropy. To calculate repertoire overlap between two samples, the template counts of each clone were considered relative to each sample's total templates. V-gene usage measured by flow cytometry correlated with TCRB sequencing V-gene usage, with a Spearman r of 0.6 to 0.7. This is the immuneACCESS table as TCRdb keeps it, with only in-frame sequences that have V and J called. A part of the clones is gone; compared with another copy, unresolved V genes explain less than half, and the rest is unexplained. The V and J calls and clone size are taken from that table; D and trimming were inferred from the DNA. Within this sample are tens of thousands of clones, with approximately 80% of them counted one time only. The top ten clones comprise approximately 3.2% of the sample.

CDR1 and CDR2, looked up from the germline V gene, are SNHLY and FYNNEI. From its cysteine to its phenylalanine, the CDR3 spans 11 amino acids. CDR3 DNA is the only sequence kept; it has 33 bases, read in frame from the first base. Trimming at the junction amounts to 5 bases on V and 10 bases on J, and the germline ends lie 9 bases apart. The receptor was derived from a man aged 35 to 55 in good health. Recombination linked TRBV2 to TRBJ2-1; TRBD2 is a weak D gene call, 5 bases matching. The sequenced material came from CD8+ T cells sorted from blood. Here is the DNA: TGTGCCAGCAGTCGAATAGCGGAGCAGTTCTTC. This sequence encodes CASSRIAEQFF. Where the CDR3 stops, the reference TRBV2 and TRBJ2-1 genes take over; the full variable domain is EPEVTQTPSHQVTQMGQEVILRCVPISNHLYFYWYRQILGQKVEFLVSFYNNEISEKSEIFDDQFSVERPDGSNFTLKIRSTKLEDSAMYFCASSRIAEQFFGPGTRLTVL.